This T cell receptor beta chain derives from a study of Graves' ophthalmopathy and Graves' hyperthyroidism. Broader study findings: Clonotypes were expanded in thyroid at above 0.001 frequency, and most also appeared in blood.

Germline V CDR1 and CDR2: DFQATT, SNEGSKA (reference sequence). The CDR3 consists of 9 residues. Trimming cost V 3 bases and J 10 bases, with 6 bases left between them. Researchers turned away patients with other autoimmune diseases, uncontrolled infections, pregnancy or lactation. Amplification targeted the TCR beta CDR3 regions, with RNA transcripts as the source material. HTBI primers were used in a first-round RT-PCR, which preceded a second-round multiplex PCR. TCRdb re-called the multiplex PCR reads through MiXCR, storing one row per CDR3 protein. The sample has approximately 700,000 distinct CDR3 sequences; about 44% are singletons. About this clonotype itself: Its antigen is still unknown.

The sequenced sample consisted of peripheral blood. This sequence was found in an adult man with Graves' ophthalmopathy. The chain is built from TRBV20-1 and TRBJ2-5; D may be TRBD2 (5 bases). CDR3 loop: CSARAGQYF. The DNA of the CDR3 is TGCAGTGCTAGGGCGGGCCAGTACTTC.